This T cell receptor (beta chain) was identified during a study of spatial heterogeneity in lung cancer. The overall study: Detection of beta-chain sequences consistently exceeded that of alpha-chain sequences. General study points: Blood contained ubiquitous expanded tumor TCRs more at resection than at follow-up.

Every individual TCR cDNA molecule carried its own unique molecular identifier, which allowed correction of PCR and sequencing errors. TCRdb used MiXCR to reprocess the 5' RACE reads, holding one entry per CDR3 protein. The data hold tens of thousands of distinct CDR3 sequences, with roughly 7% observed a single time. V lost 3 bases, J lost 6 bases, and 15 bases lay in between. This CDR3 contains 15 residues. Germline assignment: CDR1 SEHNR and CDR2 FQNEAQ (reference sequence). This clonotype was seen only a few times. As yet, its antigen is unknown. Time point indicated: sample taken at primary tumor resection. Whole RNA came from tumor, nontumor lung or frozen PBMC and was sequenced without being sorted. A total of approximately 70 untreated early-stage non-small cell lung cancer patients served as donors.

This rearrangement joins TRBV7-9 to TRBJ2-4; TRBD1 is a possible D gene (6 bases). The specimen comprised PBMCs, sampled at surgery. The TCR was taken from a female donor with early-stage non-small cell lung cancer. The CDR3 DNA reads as TGTGCCAGCAGCTTCCGGACAGCCGAAAGAAACATTCAGTACTTC. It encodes CASSFRTAERNIQYF.